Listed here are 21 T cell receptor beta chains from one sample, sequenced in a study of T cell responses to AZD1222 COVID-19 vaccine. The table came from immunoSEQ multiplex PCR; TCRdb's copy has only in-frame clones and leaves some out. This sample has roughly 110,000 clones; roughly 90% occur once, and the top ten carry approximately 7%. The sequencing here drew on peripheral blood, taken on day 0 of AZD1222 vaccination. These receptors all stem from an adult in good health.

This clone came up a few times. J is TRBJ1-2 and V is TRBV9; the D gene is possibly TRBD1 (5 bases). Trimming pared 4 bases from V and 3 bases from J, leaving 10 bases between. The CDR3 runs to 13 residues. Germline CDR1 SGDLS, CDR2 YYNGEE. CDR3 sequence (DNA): TGTGCCAGCAGCTCCAGGGCTGACTATGGCTACACCTTC. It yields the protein CASSSRADYGYTF.

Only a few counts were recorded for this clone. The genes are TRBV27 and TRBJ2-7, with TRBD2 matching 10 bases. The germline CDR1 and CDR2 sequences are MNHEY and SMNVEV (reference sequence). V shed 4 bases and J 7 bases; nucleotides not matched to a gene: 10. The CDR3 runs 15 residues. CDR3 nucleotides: TGTGCCAGCAGTTCCACTAGCGGGATGCAACGGGAGCAGTACTTC. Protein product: CASSSTSGMQREQYF.

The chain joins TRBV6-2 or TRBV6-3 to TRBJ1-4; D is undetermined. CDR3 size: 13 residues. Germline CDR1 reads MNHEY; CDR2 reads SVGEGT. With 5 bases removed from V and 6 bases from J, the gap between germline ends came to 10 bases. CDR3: CASSAHTDEKLFF. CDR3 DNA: TGTGCCAGCAGTGCCCACACCGATGAAAAACTGTTTTTT.

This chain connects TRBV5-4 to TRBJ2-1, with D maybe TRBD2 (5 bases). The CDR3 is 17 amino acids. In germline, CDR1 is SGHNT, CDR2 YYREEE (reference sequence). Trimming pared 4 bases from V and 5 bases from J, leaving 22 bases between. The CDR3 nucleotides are TGTGCCAGCAGCCCCTTCGGGGATGATCCCCGACACAATGAGCAGTTCTTC. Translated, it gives CASSPFGDDPRHNEQFF.

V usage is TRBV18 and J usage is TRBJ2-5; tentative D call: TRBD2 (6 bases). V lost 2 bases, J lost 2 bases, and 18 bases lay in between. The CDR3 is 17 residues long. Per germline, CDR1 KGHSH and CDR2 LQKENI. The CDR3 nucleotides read TGTGCCAGCTCACCATCCGGGACTTCAGCGTTTCAAGAGACCCAGTACTTC. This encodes CASSPSGTSAFQETQYF.

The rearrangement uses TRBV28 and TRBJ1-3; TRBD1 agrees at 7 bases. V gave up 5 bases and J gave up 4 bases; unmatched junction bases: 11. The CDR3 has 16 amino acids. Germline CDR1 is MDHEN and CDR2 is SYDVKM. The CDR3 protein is CASSTLQGIVGNTIYF. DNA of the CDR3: TGTGCCAGCAGTACCCTACAGGGGATAGTAGGAAACACCATATATTTT.

The CDR3 region has the DNA TGCGCCAGCAGCCCACCCGCGGACACCGGGGAGCTGTTTTTT. Translating gives CASSPPADTGELFF. The V gene is TRBV4-3, the J gene TRBJ2-2; D unresolved. Germline loops: CDR1 LGHNA, CDR2 YSLEER. This CDR3 contains 14 residues. V lost 4 bases and J lost 3, with 9 bases in between.

CDR3 nucleotides: TGTGCCAGCAGTAGGGGACTAGGCGGAGGCGAGCAGTACTTC. Residues: CASSRGLGGGEQYF. The chain joins TRBV27 to TRBJ2-7; 8 positions agree with TRBD2. CDR1 is MNHEY, CDR2 SMNVEV, per germline (reference sequence). With 5 bases clipped from V and 6 bases from J, the junction kept 9 bases outside the gene matches. This CDR3 comprises 14 residues.

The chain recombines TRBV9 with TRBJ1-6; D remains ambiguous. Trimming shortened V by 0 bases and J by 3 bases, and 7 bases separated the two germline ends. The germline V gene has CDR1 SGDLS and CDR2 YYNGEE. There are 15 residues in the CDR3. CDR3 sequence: CASSVGQYYNSPLHF. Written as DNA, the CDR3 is TGTGCCAGCAGCGTAGGTCAGTACTATAATTCACCCCTCCACTTT.

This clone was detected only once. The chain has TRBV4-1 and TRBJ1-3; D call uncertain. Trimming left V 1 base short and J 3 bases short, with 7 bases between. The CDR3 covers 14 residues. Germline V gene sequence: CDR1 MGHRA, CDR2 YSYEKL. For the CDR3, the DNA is TGCGCCAGCAGCCAAGGTGCCGGTGGAAACACCATATATTTT. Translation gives CASSQGAGGNTIYF.

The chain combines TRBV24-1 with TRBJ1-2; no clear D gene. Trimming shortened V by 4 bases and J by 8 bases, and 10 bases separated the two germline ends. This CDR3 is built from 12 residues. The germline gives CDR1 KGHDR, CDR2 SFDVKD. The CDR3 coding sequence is TGTGCCACCAGTGACCGGATGGAAGGCTACACCTTC. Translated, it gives CATSDRMEGYTF.

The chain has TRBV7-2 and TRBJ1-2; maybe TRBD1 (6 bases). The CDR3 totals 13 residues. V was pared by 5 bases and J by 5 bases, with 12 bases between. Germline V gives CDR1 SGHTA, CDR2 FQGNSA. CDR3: CASSPGQSYGYTF. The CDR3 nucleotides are TGTGCCAGCAGCCCCGGACAGAGTTATGGCTACACCTTC.

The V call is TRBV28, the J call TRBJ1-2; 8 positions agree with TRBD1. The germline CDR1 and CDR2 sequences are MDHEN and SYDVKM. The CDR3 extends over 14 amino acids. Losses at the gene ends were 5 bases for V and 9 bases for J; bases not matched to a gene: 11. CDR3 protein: CASSLNPGGRSYTF. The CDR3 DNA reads TGTGCCAGCAGTCTCAACCCAGGGGGCAGGAGCTACACCTTC.

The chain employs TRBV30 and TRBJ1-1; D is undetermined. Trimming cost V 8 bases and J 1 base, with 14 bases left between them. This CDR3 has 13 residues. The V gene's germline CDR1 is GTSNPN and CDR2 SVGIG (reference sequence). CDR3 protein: CAGGRWGNTEAFF. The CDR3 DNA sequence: TGTGCCGGAGGACGGTGGGGGAACACTGAAGCTTTCTTT.

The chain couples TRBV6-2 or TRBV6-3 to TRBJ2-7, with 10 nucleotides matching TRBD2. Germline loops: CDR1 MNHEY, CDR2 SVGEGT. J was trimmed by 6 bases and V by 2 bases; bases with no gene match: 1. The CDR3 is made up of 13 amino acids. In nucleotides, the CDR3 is TGTGCCAGCAGTTACAGGACTAGCGGCGAGCAGTACTTC. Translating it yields CASSYRTSGEQYF.

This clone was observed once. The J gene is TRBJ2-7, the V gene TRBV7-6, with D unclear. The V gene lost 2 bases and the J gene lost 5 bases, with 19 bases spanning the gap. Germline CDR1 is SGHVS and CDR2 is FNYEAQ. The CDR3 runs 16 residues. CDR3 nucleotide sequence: TGTGCCAGCAGCTTACAACCCCAAGGAGCAAAGGACGAGCAGTACTTC. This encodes CASSLQPQGAKDEQYF. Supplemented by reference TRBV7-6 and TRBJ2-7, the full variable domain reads GAGVSQSPRYKVTKRGQDVALRCDPISGHVSLYWYRQALGQGPEFLTYFNYEAQQDKSGLPNDRFSAERPEGSISTLTIQRTEQRDSAMYRCASSLQPQGAKDEQYFGPGTRLTVT.

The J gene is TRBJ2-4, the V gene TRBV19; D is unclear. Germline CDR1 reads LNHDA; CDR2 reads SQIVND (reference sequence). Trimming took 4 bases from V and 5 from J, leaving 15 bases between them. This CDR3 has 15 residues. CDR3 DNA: TGTGCCAGTAGTACCGGCCCGCGTCACCAAAACATTCAGTACTTC. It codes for CASSTGPRHQNIQYF.

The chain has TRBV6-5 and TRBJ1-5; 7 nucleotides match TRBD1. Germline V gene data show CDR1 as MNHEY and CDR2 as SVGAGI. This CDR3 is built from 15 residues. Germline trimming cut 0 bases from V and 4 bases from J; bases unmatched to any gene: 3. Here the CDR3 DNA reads TGTGCCAGCAGTTACTCGGGACAGAATAATCAGCCCCAGCATTTT. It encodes CASSYSGQNNQPQHF.

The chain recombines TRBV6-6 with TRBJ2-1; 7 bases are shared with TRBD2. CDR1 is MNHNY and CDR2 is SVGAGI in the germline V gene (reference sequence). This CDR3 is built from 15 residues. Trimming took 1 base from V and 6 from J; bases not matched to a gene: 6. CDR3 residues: CASSYWSSGGNEQFF. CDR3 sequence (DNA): TGTGCCAGCAGTTACTGGTCTAGCGGTGGCAATGAGCAGTTCTTC.

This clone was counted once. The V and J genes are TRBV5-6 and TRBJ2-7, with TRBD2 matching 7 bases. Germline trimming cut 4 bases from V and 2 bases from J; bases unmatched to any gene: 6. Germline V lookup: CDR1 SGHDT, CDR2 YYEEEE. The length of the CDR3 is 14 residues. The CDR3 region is CASSPGGRPYEQYF. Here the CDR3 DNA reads TGTGCCAGCAGCCCCGGGGGGAGGCCCTACGAGCAGTACTTC. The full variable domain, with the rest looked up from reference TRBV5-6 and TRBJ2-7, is DAGVTQSPTHLIKTRGQQVTLRCSPKSGHDTVSWYQQALGQGPQFIFQYYEEEERQRGNFPDRFSGHQFPNYSSELNVNALLLGDSALYLCASSPGGRPYEQYFGPGTRLTVT.

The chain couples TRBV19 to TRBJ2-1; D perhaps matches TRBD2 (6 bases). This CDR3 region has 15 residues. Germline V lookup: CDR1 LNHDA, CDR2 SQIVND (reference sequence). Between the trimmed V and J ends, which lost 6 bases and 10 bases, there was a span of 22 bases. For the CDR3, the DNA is TGTGCCAGTAGCCCGGGATGGGGCGGACTAACCGAGCAGTTCTTC. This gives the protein CASSPGWGGLTEQFF.